This T cell receptor beta chain was captured in a study of blood T cell repertoires in COVID-19. Across the whole study: Sites across the United States, Italy and Spain contributed samples from acute and convalescent COVID-19. From T cells, B-cell-depleted T cells, or PBMCs came the material, which was cDNA or gDNA.

In the original workflow: It was from reference gene primer amplification that nucleated cell counts were estimated. Clones were sequenced by immunoSEQ multiplex PCR, and TCRdb holds only the in-frame ones, with some missing. Clone size and V and J calls were adopted from that table, with D and trimming inferred from the DNA. The profile shows over 45,000 clones, roughly 83% of them singletons. Germline CDR1 is SGHDN and CDR2 is FVKESK. V was pared by 4 bases and J by 7 bases, with 4 bases of the junction left unmatched. This CDR3 has 14 residues. This TCR was sampled from a man aged 50-60 years with active COVID-19. Sequencing was performed on peripheral blood. The chain has TRBV14 and TRBJ2-2; 9 bases are shared with TRBD1. As DNA, the CDR3 is TGTGCCAGCAGCCGGGACAGGGTTAGCGGGGAGCTGTTTTTT. Its translation: CASSRDRVSGELFF.